This T cell receptor beta chain is drawn from a study of cytotoxic CD8 clonotypes in ibrutinib-treated CLL. Turning to this clone: The target antigen is unknown.

The ends were cut back, 0 bases at V and 3 bases at J, with 9 bases in the middle. The germline gives CDR1 SGHRS, CDR2 YFSETQ. CDR3 size: 15 residues. Depths of 1 in 200,000 to 1 in 1 million T cells were the sequencing target. TCRdb's table, derived via immunoSEQ multiplex PCR, lists solely in-frame clones and lacks some. Seen here are about 300,000 clones, roughly two thirds observed once, and the top ten hold approximately 6%. Study results and caveats: Baseline-level clonality went beyond age-matched healthy donors and moved in step with circulating CD8+ T-cell counts.

This material consisted of PBMCs, taken after 36 months of ibrutinib treatment. V gene TRBV5-1 combines with J gene TRBJ2-2, with D unresolved. The clonotype was recovered from a human donor with chronic lymphocytic leukemia. This CDR3 is CASSLDGFYTGELFF. The CDR3, as DNA: TGCGCCAGCAGCTTGGATGGCTTTTACACCGGGGAGCTGTTTTTT. Supplemented by reference TRBV5-1 and TRBJ2-2, the full variable domain reads KAGVTQTPRYLIKTRGQQVTLSCSPISGHRSVSWYQQTPGQGLQFLFEYFSETQRNKGNFPGRFSGRQFSNSRSEMNVSTLELGDSALYLCASSLDGFYTGELFFGEGSRLTVL.